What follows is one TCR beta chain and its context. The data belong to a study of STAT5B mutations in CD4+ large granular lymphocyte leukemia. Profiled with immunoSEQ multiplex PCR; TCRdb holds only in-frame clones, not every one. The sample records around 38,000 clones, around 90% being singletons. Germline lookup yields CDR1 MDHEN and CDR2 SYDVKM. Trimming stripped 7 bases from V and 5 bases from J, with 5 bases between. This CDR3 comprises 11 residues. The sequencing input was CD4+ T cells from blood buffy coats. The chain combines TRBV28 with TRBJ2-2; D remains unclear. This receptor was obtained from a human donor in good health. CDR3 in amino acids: CASMYTGELFF. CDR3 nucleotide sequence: TGTGCCAGCATGTATACCGGGGAGCTGTTTTTT.